This entry describes one T cell receptor (beta chain). The data derive from a study of blood T cell repertoires in COVID-19. The data were produced by immunoSEQ multiplex PCR, yet TCRdb's version contains in-frame clones alone and is incomplete. This sample yields 350,000 to 400,000 clones, of which roughly 90% are seen a single time; about 3% belongs to the top ten. The CDR3 is 15 residues long. V trimming: 7 bases; J trimming: 6 bases; junction bases outside the gene matches: 14. CDR1 is PRHDT, CDR2 FYEKMQ, per germline (reference sequence). Recovered Cohort 3 donors showed two negative PCRs, clearance, or symptom resolution.

The chain links TRBV13 to TRBJ1-2; 7 bases align to TRBD1. The specimen sequenced was PBMCs or T cells enriched from blood (not recorded which). The sequence derives from a woman aged 25 to 39 who had recovered from COVID-19. Written as DNA, the CDR3 is TGTGCCAGCACTGCCCACGACAGGGAAATACATGGCTACACCTTC. This gives the protein CASTAHDREIHGYTF.